This T cell receptor (beta chain) comes out of a study of vaccination effects on CD4 cells after COVID-19. Background on the study: Every participant took two doses of the BNT162b2 or mRNA-1273 vaccine. The study's findings and limits: The study found that only 1 of 255 vaccine-induced clones from healthy vaccinees cross-reacted with common cold coronaviruses.

The germline V gene has CDR1 MNHEY and CDR2 SVGEGT. V lost 5 bases to trimming and J lost 2 bases; unmatched junction nucleotides: 10. The length of the CDR3 is 16 residues. There are a few counts of this clone. Its antigen remains unidentified. TCRdb keeps only in-frame clones here, not all; method: immunoSEQ multiplex PCR. The table shows just under 45,000 clones, with roughly 79% occurring only once. Sequencing was preceded by expansion of antigen-specific CD4+ T cells with viral peptide pools in the ViraFEST assay. An approximately ten-day culture period preceded the isolation of CD4+ T cells. Recipients of the vaccine had no prior SARS-CoV-2 infection and negative nucleocapsid antibodies. Every well housed around 2.1 million PBMC, which grew in culture alongside around 10 IU/ml IL-2 and roughly 9.8 ug/ml peptides. Fresh IL-2-containing medium replaced half the medium on days 3 and 7.

This sample comprised CD4+ T cells from PBMCs cultured with SARS-CoV-2 spike peptides, obtained before COVID-19 vaccination. The J gene is TRBJ1-2, the V gene TRBV6-2 or TRBV6-3, with TRBD1 matching over 8 bases. The sequence was obtained from a human donor who received a COVID-19 vaccine. The CDR3 nucleotides read TGTGCCAGCAGTAAACAGAACAGGGGGGCAAACTATGGCTACACCTTC. As protein: CASSKQNRGANYGYTF.